This TCR beta chain was identified in a study of vaccination and CD4 T cells after COVID-19. About the research overall: Convalescent participants consisted of six males and four females, two being Hispanic.

Study-wide results and caveats: Sampling was limited to relatively few convalescent patients, with no early post-infection timepoints studied. Convalescent patients gained a median 86.3% of their reactive clones only post-vaccination.

Remarks on this clonotype: No antigen is known for it.

Cultured CD4+ T-cell DNA underwent Oncomine TCR Beta short-read sequencing. TCRdb analysed the PCR reads with MiXCR anew, one entry per CDR3 protein. The table lists about 15,000 distinct CDR3 sequences, over 65% of them singletons. Documented treatment: approximately 11-day PBMC culture with coronavirus spike peptide pools or control peptides (ViraFEST assay). V was clipped by 9 bases and J by 4 bases; unmatched bases: 11. Germline assignment: CDR1 ENHRY and CDR2 SYGVKD. There are 17 residues in the CDR3. The TCR sequence derives from a human donor who had recovered from COVID-19. The sequenced sample consisted of CD4+ T cells from blood, cultured in vitro. The chain links TRBV10-3 to TRBJ2-5, with 16 bases lining up with TRBD2. This CDR3 is CAIGSGLAGGQGETQYF. CDR3 DNA: TGTGCCATTGGGTCGGGACTAGCGGGAGGGCAGGGAGAGACCCAGTACTTC.